These T cell receptor beta chains were read from a single sample in a study of T cells in localized non-small cell lung cancer. Data came from immunoSEQ multiplex PCR; TCRdb stores just in-frame clones and leaves some out. The table shows about 6,300 clones, with 14% to 15% occurring only once. Sample: normal lung tissue next to the tumor, taken before any cancer treatment. The receptors come from a male donor aged 60 or older with stage II squamous cell lung carcinoma. CDR3s include the opening cysteine and the closing phenylalanine or tryptophan. Fields, in order: CDR3 protein, J gene, CDR3 length, clone size, V gene. Size is stated for part of the rows, as once, few or many counts, or as a class when the clone is expanded.

CASSRTGRLEQFF	TRBJ2-1	13	.	TRBV6-8
CAAQVGTTNQPQHF	TRBJ1-5	14	.	TRBV30
CAISDGSHEQYF	TRBJ2-7	12	.	TRBV10-3
CASSQGLTSGAYNEQFF	TRBJ2-1	17	few	TRBV1
CASSFSGGSDEQFF	TRBJ2-1	14	.	TRBV19
CASSLRRDSQETQYF	TRBJ2-5	15	many	TRBV11-3
CASTSRWGTVKGGSGNTIYF	TRBJ1-3	20	medium-sized	TRBV6-8
CASSYSGTADYEQYF	TRBJ2-7	15	few	TRBV6-8
CASSVGSFTEAFF	TRBJ1-1	13	.	TRBV9
CASLSDTEAFF	TRBJ1-1	11	few	TRBV6-7
CASSSLNEQYF	TRBJ2-7	11	few	TRBV6-7